The clone carrying this T cell receptor beta chain showed up many times. The antigen is unknown. The V gene's germline CDR1 is SNHLY and CDR2 FYNNEI. The CDR3 covers 14 residues. The germline V and J ends were trimmed by 8 bases and 4 bases, with 16 bases remaining between them. Unique molecular identifiers were incorporated when the TCRbeta library was constructed. TCRdb analysed the PCR reads with MiXCR anew, one entry per CDR3 protein. The table lists about 580,000 distinct CDR3 sequences, under 30% of them singletons. The sample belongs to a study of T-cell reconstitution after alpha-beta-depleted transplantation in children. The study's findings and limits: Approximately two months post-transplant, alpha-beta T cells reportedly originated from several hundred expanded graft clones. Hyperexpanded clones declined; after one year, newly produced T cells mostly supplied diversity.

This specimen was PBMCs, mostly from graft donor cells, taken 360 days after TCRalphabeta/CD19-depleted stem cell transplant. The receptor was isolated from a boy younger than two who had a stem cell transplant for acute myeloid leukemia, so the T cells may come from the graft donor. This chain links TRBV2 with TRBJ2-3; a possible D gene is TRBD2 (6 bases). CDR3 region: CASQRRDGPDTQYF. The CDR3 DNA sequence: TGTGCCAGCCAAAGGCGGGATGGACCAGATACGCAGTATTTT.